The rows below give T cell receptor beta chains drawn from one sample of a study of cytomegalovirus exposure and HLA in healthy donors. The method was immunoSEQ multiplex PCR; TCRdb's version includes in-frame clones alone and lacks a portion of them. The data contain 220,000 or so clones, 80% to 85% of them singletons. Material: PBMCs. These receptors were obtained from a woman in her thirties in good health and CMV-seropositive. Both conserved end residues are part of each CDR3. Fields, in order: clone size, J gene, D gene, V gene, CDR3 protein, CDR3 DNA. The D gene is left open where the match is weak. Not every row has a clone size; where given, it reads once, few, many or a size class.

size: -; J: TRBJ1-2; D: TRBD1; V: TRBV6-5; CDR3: CASSYTPGQGTGYTF; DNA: TGTGCCAGCAGTTACACCCCGGGACAGGGGACTGGCTACACCTTC
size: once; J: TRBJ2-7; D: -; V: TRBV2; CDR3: CASSGGANLAAEQYF; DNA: TGTGCCAGCTCGGGCGGGGCTAACCTTGCGGCCGAGCAGTACTTC
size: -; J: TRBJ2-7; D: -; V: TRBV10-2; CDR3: CASSDSEQYF; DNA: TGCGCCAGCTCTGACTCCGAGCAGTACTTC
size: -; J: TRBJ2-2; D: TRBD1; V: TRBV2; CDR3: CASSDLGQENTGELFF; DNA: TGTGCCAGCAGTGACTTGGGACAGGAGAACACCGGGGAGCTGTTTTTT
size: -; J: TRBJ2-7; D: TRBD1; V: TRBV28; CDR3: CASSPPDRGDYEQYF; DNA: TGTGCCAGCAGTCCCCCGGACAGGGGCGATTACGAGCAGTACTTC
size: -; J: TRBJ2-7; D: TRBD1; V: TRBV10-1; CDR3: CASSAGTDYEQYF; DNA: TGCGCCAGCAGCGCCGGGACAGACTACGAGCAGTACTTC
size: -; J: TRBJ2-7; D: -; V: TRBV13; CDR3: CASVGRVTYEQYF; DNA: TGTGCCAGCGTGGGAAGAGTCACCTACGAGCAGTACTTC
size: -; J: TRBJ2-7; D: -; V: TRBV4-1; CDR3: CASSQVTLPEQYF; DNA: TGCGCCAGCAGCCAAGTCACCCTTCCCGAGCAGTACTTC
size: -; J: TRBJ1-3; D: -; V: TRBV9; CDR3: CASSSPTETGRGAGNTIYF; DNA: TGTGCCAGCAGCTCCCCCACAGAGACTGGCCGGGGCGCTGGAAACACCATATATTTT
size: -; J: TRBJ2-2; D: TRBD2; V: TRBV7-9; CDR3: CASSGRTSGFGELFF; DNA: TGTGCCAGCAGCGGGAGAACTAGCGGATTCGGGGAGCTGTTTTTT
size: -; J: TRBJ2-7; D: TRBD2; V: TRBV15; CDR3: CATSRALGLDKQYF; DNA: TGTGCCACCAGCAGAGCCCTCGGACTAGATAAGCAGTACTTC
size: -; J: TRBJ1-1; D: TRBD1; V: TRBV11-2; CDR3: CASSLGRTGAAFF; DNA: TGTGCCAGCAGCTTAGGACGGACAGGGGCGGCTTTCTTT
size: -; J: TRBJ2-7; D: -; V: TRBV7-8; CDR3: CASSFLRSGANEQYF; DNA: TGTGCCAGCAGCTTCTTGCGTAGCGGAGCTAACGAGCAGTACTTC
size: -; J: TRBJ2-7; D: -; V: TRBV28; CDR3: CASSFFRGTYEQYF; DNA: TGTGCCAGCAGTTTCTTCAGGGGCACCTACGAGCAGTACTTC
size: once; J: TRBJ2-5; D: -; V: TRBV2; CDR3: CASKGGAGLETQYF; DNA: TGTGCCAGCAAAGGGGGGGCGGGTTTAGAGACCCAGTACTTC
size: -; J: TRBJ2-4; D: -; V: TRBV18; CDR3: CASSLPRNRAAKNIQYF; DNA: TGTGCCAGCTCCCTACCGAGGAACAGGGCAGCCAAAAACATTCAGTACTTC
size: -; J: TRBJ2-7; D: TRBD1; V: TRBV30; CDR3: CAWSQSGTASYEQYF; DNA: TGTGCCTGGAGCCAATCCGGGACAGCATCCTACGAGCAGTACTTC
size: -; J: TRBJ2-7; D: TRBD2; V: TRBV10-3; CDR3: CAISESEGTSGSYEQYF; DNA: TGTGCCATCAGTGAGTCGGAGGGGACTAGCGGATCCTACGAGCAGTACTTC
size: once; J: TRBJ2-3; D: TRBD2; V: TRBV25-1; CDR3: CASRRTSGDTDTQYF; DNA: TGTGCCAGCAGACGGACTAGCGGGGACACAGATACGCAGTATTTT
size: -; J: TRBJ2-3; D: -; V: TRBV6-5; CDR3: CASSYSAHTDTQYF; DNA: TGTGCCAGCAGTTACTCAGCCCACACAGATACGCAGTATTTT
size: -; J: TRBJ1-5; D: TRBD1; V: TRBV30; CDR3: CAWSRGTAYSNQPQHF; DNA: TGTGCCTGGAGTCGTGGGACAGCTTATAGCAATCAGCCCCAGCATTTT
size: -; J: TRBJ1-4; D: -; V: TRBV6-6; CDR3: CASSYSREGGGGELFF; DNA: TGTGCCAGCAGTTACTCGAGGGAGGGGGGAGGAGGGGAACTGTTTTTT
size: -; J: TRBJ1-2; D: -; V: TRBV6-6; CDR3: CASTENYGYTF; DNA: TGTGCCAGCACCGAGAACTATGGCTACACCTTC
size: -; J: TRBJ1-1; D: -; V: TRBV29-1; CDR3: CSAPTDSEAFF; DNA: TGCAGCGCCCCGACGGACAGTGAAGCTTTCTTT
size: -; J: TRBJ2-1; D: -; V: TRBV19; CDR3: CASSIANRKSSYNEQFF; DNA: TGTGCCAGTAGTATAGCTAACAGAAAAAGCTCCTACAATGAGCAGTTCTTC
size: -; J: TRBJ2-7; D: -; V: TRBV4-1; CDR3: CASSQSRGATYEQYF; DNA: TGCGCCAGCAGCCAAAGCAGGGGGGCTACCTACGAGCAGTACTTC
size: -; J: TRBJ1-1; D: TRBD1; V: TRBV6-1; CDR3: CASSDQGGGHKTEAFF; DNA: TGTGCCAGCAGTGACCAAGGGGGCGGCCACAAGACTGAAGCTTTCTTT
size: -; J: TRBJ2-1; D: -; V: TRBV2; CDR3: CASSGSQSPYNEQFF; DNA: TGTGCCAGCAGTGGGAGCCAGTCGCCCTACAATGAGCAGTTCTTC
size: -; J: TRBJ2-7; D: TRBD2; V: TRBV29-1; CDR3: CSVVYRGAYEQYF; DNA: TGCAGCGTTGTTTACCGGGGGGCCTACGAGCAGTACTTC
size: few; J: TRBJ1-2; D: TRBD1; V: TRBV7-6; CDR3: CASSLRTGYGYTF; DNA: TGTGCCAGCAGCCTTCGGACAGGGTATGGCTACACCTTC
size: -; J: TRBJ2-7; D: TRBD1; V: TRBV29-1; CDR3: CSVRQGEGSYEQYF; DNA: TGCAGCGTAAGACAGGGTGAGGGCTCCTACGAGCAGTACTTC
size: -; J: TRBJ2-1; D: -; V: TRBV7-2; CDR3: CASSALNEQFF; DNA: TGTGCCAGCAGCGCCCTCAATGAGCAGTTCTTC
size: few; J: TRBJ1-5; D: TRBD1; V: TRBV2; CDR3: CASRTTGADQPQHF; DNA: TGTGCCAGCAGAACAACAGGGGCGGATCAGCCCCAGCATTTT
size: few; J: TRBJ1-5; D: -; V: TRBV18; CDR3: CASSQGRDQPQHF; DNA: TGTGCCAGCTCCCAGGGGCGAGACCAGCCCCAGCATTTT
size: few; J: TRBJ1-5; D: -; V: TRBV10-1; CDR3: CASTGAHQPQHF; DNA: TGCGCCAGCACAGGGGCTCATCAGCCCCAGCATTTT
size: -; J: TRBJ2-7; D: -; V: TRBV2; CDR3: CASTQASSYEQYF; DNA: TGTGCCAGCACGCAGGCAAGCTCCTACGAGCAGTACTTC
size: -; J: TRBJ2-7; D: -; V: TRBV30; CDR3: CAWSVTRASYEQYF; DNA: TGTGCCTGGAGTGTAACCAGGGCGTCCTACGAGCAGTACTTC
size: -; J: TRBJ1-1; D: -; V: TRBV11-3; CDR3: CASMGVGTEAFF; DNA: TGTGCCAGCATGGGGGTGGGCACTGAAGCTTTCTTT
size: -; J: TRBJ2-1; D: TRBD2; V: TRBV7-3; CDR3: CASSLSGGSGNEQFF; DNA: TGTGCCAGCAGCTTAAGCGGCGGGAGTGGGAATGAGCAGTTCTTC
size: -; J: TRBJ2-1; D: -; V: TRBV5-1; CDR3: CASSLGSWGNEQFF; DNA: TGCGCCAGCAGCCTGGGTTCCTGGGGGAATGAGCAGTTCTTC
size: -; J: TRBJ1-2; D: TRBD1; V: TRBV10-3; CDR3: CAISGPGQGSDGYTF; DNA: TGTGCCATCAGTGGGCCGGGACAGGGCTCCGATGGCTACACCTTC
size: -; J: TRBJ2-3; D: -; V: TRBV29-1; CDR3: CSVGQTATDTQYF; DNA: TGCAGCGTTGGACAGACAGCTACAGATACGCAGTATTTT
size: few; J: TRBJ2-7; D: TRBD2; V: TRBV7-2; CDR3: CASSPSGTRSEQYF; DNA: TGTGCCAGCAGCCCATCCGGGACTAGATCCGAGCAGTACTTC
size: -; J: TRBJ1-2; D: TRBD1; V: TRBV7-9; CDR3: CASSSNRGRLDGYTF; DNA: TGTGCCAGCAGCTCTAACAGGGGGCGCCTGGATGGCTACACCTTC
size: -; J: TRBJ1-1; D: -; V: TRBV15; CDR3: CATSRDGYTEAFF; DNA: TGTGCCACCAGCAGGGACGGGTACACTGAAGCTTTCTTT
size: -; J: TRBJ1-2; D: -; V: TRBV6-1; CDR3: CESRGGNGYTF; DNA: TGCGAAAGCCGAGGGGGTAATGGCTACACCTTC
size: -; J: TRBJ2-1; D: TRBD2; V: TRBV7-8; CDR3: CASSATGGRMSSYNEQFF; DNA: TGTGCCAGCAGCGCAACGGGCGGGAGGATGAGCTCCTACAATGAGCAGTTCTTC
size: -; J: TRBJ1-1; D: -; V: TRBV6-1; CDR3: CASSEYSSEAFF; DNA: TGTGCCAGCAGTGAGTACAGCTCTGAAGCTTTCTTT
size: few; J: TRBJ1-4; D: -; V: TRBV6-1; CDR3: CAISESGDGNEKLFF; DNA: TGTGCCATCAGTGAGTCGGGGGACGGTAATGAAAAACTGTTTTTT
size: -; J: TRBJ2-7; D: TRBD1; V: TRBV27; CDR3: CASSLGTAYEQYF; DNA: TGTGCCAGCAGTCTCGGGACAGCCTACGAGCAGTACTTC
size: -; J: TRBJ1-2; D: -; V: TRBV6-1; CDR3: CASSQGQSLRVPSGYTF; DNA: TGTGCCAGCAGTCAAGGACAGAGCCTTCGTGTACCGTCTGGCTACACCTTC
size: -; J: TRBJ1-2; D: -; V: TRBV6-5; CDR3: CASSYGPDGYTF; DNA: TGTGCCAGCAGTTACGGGCCAGACGGCTACACCTTC
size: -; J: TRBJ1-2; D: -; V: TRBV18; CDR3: CASSPPSRPKVGYTF; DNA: TGTGCCAGCTCACCACCCAGCAGGCCGAAGGTTGGCTACACCTTC
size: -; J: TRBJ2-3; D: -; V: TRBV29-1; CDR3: CSGLQMGGTDTQYF; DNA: TGCAGCGGGTTGCAAATGGGGGGCACAGATACACAGTATTTT
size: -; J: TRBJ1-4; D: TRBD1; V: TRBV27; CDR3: CASSLQGRTNEKLFF; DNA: TGTGCCAGCAGCTTACAGGGGCGGACTAATGAAAAACTGTTTTTT